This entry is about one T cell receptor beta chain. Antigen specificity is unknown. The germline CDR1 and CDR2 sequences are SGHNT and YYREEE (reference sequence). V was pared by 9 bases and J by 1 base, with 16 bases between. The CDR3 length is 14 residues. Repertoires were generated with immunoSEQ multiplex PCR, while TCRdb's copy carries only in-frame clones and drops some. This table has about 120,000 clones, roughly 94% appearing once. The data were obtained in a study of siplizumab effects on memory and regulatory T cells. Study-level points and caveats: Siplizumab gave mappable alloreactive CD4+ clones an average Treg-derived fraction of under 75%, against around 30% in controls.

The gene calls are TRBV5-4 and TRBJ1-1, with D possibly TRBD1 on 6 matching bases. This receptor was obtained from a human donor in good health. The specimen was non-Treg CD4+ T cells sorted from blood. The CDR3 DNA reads TGTGCCACCGTACAGGGTTCGGGGAACACTGAAGCTTTCTTT. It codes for CATVQGSGNTEAFF.